The 3 T cell receptor beta chains in this list originate from one sample, sequenced in a study of blood T cell repertoires in COVID-19 (dated by TCRdb to the early 2020s). The library was generated by the immunoSEQ multiplex PCR assay. TCRdb took this table from immuneACCESS and kept in-frame rearrangements with V and J called. Such tables lack part of the clones; where checked against another copy, unresolved V genes explain under half of the gap, and the rest is unexplained. In all, the sample holds approximately 260,000 clones, and under 90% of those were seen once. Of the sample, 1.5% to 2% is held by the ten largest clones. The material sequenced was PBMCs or T cells enriched from blood (not recorded which). These receptor sequences come from a woman in her sixties or seventies who had recovered from COVID-19.

The chain has TRBV29-1 and TRBJ1-1; D remains ambiguous. This CDR3 region has 15 residues. Germline values: CDR1 SQVTM, CDR2 ANQGSEA. V was shortened by 3 bases and J by 1 base, with 15 bases between the two germline ends. As DNA, the CDR3 is TGCAGCGTTGACGTCAGGTCGGCTAAGAACACTGAAGCTTTCTTT. Protein: CSVDVRSAKNTEAFF.

The rearrangement links TRBV6-5 to TRBJ1-2; unclear D gene. The V gene's germline CDR1 is MNHEY and CDR2 SVGAGI. The CDR3 runs 10 residues. Trimming cost V 8 bases and J 7 bases, with 8 bases left between them. In nucleotides, the CDR3 is TGTGCCAGCCTGGAGTTTGGCTACACCTTC. Protein sequence: CASLEFGYTF.

V is TRBV9 and J is TRBJ2-5; 10 bases fit TRBD1. V lost 3 bases and J lost 4; bases outside the gene matches: 9. CDR3 length: 16 amino acids. Germline values: CDR1 SGDLS, CDR2 YYNGEE. As DNA, the CDR3 is TGTGCCAGCAGCGCCGGGACAGGGGCCGTGGGAGAGACCCAGTACTTC. This sequence encodes CASSAGTGAVGETQYF. Variable domain in full (rest from reference TRBV9 and TRBJ2-5): DSGVTQTPKHLITATGQRVTLRCSPRSGDLSVYWYQQSLDQGLQFLIQYYNGEERAKGNILERFSAQQFPDLHSELNLSSLELGDSALYFCASSAGTGAVGETQYFGPGTRLLVL.